The present entry profiles one T cell receptor (beta chain) with its context. Its antigen is currently unknown. The sample originates from a study of cytomegalovirus exposure and HLA in healthy donors. Study results and limitations: It was taken for granted in presence/absence analyses that sequencing depth across donors was roughly uniform. For most subjects, TCR beta sequences were reported to predict HLA-A and HLA-B alleles with accuracy.

The PCR had 60 Vbeta and 13 Jbeta primers. The protocol was immunoSEQ multiplex PCR, while the TCRdb copy is restricted to in-frame clones and leaves out a portion. The table records fewer than 200,000 clones, about 77% of them present only once. The germline V and J ends were trimmed by 5 bases and 4 bases, with 17 bases remaining between them. This CDR3 region has 15 residues. Germline values: CDR1 MGHRA, CDR2 YSYEKL. Sequenced material: PBMCs. V gene TRBV4-1 combines with J gene TRBJ2-5, with a possible D match to TRBD1 (7 bases). This receptor was obtained from a woman aged 40 to 50 in good health and CMV-seropositive. The CDR3, as DNA: TGCGCCAGCAGCTTATTGACAGGGAGGAGAGAGACCCAGTACTTC. Its translation is CASSLLTGRRETQYF.